A single sample is the source of the 22 T cell receptor beta chains below, sequenced in a study of post-analysis software for immune sequencing data (dated by TCRdb to the mid-2010s). Here is what the overall study found, with its caveats: Significantly higher frequencies in patients than in controls were found for five TRBV segments, including TRBV5-6, TRBV5-1 and TRBV20-1.

Their antigens are not known. The library was generated by PCR. For sequencing, an Illumina HiSeq 2500 was employed. To reduce PCR and sequencing biases, unique molecular identifiers were built into the TCR beta cDNA libraries. The raw public reads went through TCRdb reprocessing: fastp at Q25, MiXCR clone calling, in-frame beta chains kept. Here each entry gathers all rows of one CDR3 protein and keeps the most common genes and DNA. This sample lists about 200,000 distinct CDR3 sequences; 29% were detected once. Together, the top ten hold roughly 3.4% of the sample. Input material: blood. The source of these receptors is a girl aged 2 to 17 with multiple sclerosis.

At least ten counts were recorded for this clonotype. The chain uses TRBV9 and TRBJ2-7; no clear D. V was trimmed by 0 bases and J by 1 base, leaving 8 bases between them. The CDR3 is made up of 14 amino acids. The germline V gene has CDR1 SGDLS and CDR2 YYNGEE. DNA of the CDR3: TGTGCCAGCAGCGTAGTAGGCAGATCCTACGAGCAGTACTTC. Translating it yields CASSVVGRSYEQYF.

The V gene is TRBV7-9, the J gene TRBJ2-7; either TRBD1 or TRBD2 may supply D (6 bases each). Per the germline V gene, CDR1 is SEHNR and CDR2 is FQNEAQ (reference sequence). Trimming stripped 5 bases from V and 0 bases from J, with 17 bases between. This CDR3 has 16 amino acids. CDR3 coding DNA: TGTGCCAGCAGCCCATTGGGGGGCAGGGGCTCCTACGAGCAGTACTTC. Translation gives CASSPLGGRGSYEQYF.

This sequence joins TRBV19 and TRBJ1-1; 7 bases align to TRBD1. The CDR3 sequence is 13 residues long. Germline V gene lookup returns CDR1 LNHDA and CDR2 SQIVND (reference sequence). J lost 4 bases, V lost 5 bases, and 4 bases had no gene match. The CDR3: CASSAQGGTEAFF. Written as DNA, the CDR3 is TGTGCCAGTAGTGCCCAGGGGGGCACTGAAGCTTTCTTT. The full variable domain, with the rest looked up from reference TRBV19 and TRBJ1-1, is DGGITQSPKYLFRKEGQNVTLSCEQNLNHDAMYWYRQDPGQGLRLIYYSQIVNDFQKGDIAEGYSVSREKKESFPLTVTSAQKNPTAFYLCASSAQGGTEAFFGQGTRLTVV.

Concerning this clonotype: A much more abundant neighbour one base away suggests this may be a read error. The rearrangement uses TRBV29-1 and TRBJ1-2; the D gene is possibly TRBD1 (5 bases). CDR3 length equals 15 residues. Trimming took 4 bases from V and 1 from J, leaving 16 bases between them. Germline CDR1 SQVTM, CDR2 ANQGSEA. The CDR3 nucleotides are TGCAGCGTTGGGGGCGACAGTAACCATAACTATGGCTACACCTTC. This gives the protein CSVGGDSNHNYGYTF.

V gene TRBV5-1 combines with J gene TRBJ1-1; D perhaps matches TRBD1 (5 bases). The germline V gene encodes CDR1 SGHRS and CDR2 YFSETQ. The CDR3 spans 13 residues. The V and J ends lost 3 bases and 5 bases respectively, with 11 bases between them. Written as DNA, the CDR3 is TGCGCCAGCAGCTCTGTCCCAGGGACTGAAGCTTTCTTT. This encodes CASSSVPGTEAFF.

This sequence joins TRBV7-9 and TRBJ1-2, with TRBD1 identical over 10 bases. Trimming at V came to 2 bases and at J to 6 bases, leaving 9 bases not matched to a gene. CDR3 size: 16 residues. Germline-derived CDR1 and CDR2 are SEHNR and FQNEAQ (reference sequence). CDR3: CASSLPLGQGEDGYTF. In nucleotides, the CDR3 is TGTGCCAGCAGCTTACCCCTTGGACAGGGGGAGGATGGCTACACCTTC.

Only a few counts were recorded for this clonotype. CDR3 sequence: CASRPSGTAGELFF. The CDR3 coding sequence is TGTGCCAGCAGACCCAGCGGGACGGCCGGGGAGCTGTTTTTT. The V call is TRBV4-2, the J call TRBJ2-2; 7 nucleotides agree with TRBD2. Per germline, CDR1 LGHNA and CDR2 YNFKEQ. There are 14 residues in the CDR3. After removal of 6 bases from V and 6 bases from J, the junction contained 7 bases not matched to a gene.

Ten or more counts support this clonotype. This chain joins TRBV20-1 and TRBJ2-5; D possibly corresponds to TRBD2 (6 bases). Germline V lookup: CDR1 DFQATT, CDR2 SNEGSKA (reference sequence). V was trimmed by 0 bases and J by 5 bases, leaving 16 bases between them. CDR3 length: 15 residues. The CDR3 bases are TGCAGTGCTAGAGATCGAGTACTAGCCGGGGAGACCCAGTACTTC. It specifies CSARDRVLAGETQYF.

This clonotype came up a few times. This chain uses TRBV4-2 with TRBJ1-4, with 11 positions matching TRBD1. The CDR3 loop spans 16 amino acids. Germline V gene lookup returns CDR1 LGHNA and CDR2 YNFKEQ. V lost 4 bases, J lost 7 bases, and 8 bases stayed unmatched. CDR3 DNA: TGTGCCAGCAGCCGCTCGGGACAGGGGGTATCTGAAAAACTGTTTTTT. It translates to CASSRSGQGVSEKLFF.

Of note for this clonotype: This may come from a read error, since a much larger clone is one base off. The chain recombines TRBV20-1 with TRBJ2-3; 9 bases align to TRBD1. With 3 bases clipped from V and 5 bases from J, the junction kept 9 bases outside the gene matches. CDR1 is DFQATT and CDR2 is SNEGSKA in the germline V gene (reference sequence). CDR3 size: 15 residues. CDR3 DNA: TGCAGTGCTAGGGGCCCGGGACAGGGAGTAGATACGCAGTATTTT. Its translation is CSARGPGQGVDTQYF.

The chain has TRBV29-1 and TRBJ2-7, with 9 bases fitting TRBD2. Looked up from germline, CDR1 is SQVTM and CDR2 is ANQGSEA. The CDR3 has 13 residues. V shed 3 bases and J 5 bases; nucleotides not matched to a gene: 5. The CDR3 DNA reads as TGCAGCGTTGACCTAGCGGGGAGGGACGAGCAGTACTTC. It codes for CSVDLAGRDEQYF.

V and J are TRBV13 and TRBJ2-7; 10 positions agree with TRBD2. The CDR3 runs to 16 residues. Germline values: CDR1 PRHDT, CDR2 FYEKMQ (reference sequence). Trimming took 5 bases from V and 0 from J; bases not matched to a gene: 7. CDR3 residues: CASSLYSGGSSYEQYF. The CDR3 coding sequence is TGTGCCAGCAGCCTTTATAGCGGGGGGAGCTCCTACGAGCAGTACTTC.

V gene TRBV28 combines with J gene TRBJ2-5, with D perhaps matching TRBD1 (6 bases). V gave up 6 bases and J gave up 11 bases, with 22 bases separating them. The germline V gene has CDR1 MDHEN and CDR2 SYDVKM. The CDR3 runs to 14 residues. The CDR3 DNA sequence: TGTGCCAGCAGGGTGGGGAAGGGGGTACGTGAGCAGTACTTC. This translates into CASRVGKGVREQYF.

The chain joins TRBV30 to TRBJ2-7; 8 bases align to TRBD1. The end of the DNA is better explained by TRBJ2-5, so the J call may be wrong. Looked up from germline, CDR1 is GTSNPN and CDR2 is SVGIG (reference sequence). The CDR3 has 14 residues. The CDR3 DNA sequence: TGTGCCTGGAGTGGAGACAGGGGACGAGAGACCCAGTACTTC. This gives the protein CAWSGDRGRETQYF.

There are many counts of this clonotype. The V gene is TRBV12-3 or TRBV12-4, the J gene TRBJ2-3; D unresolved. V was clipped by 6 bases and J by 3 bases, with 13 bases between them. CDR3 length: 14 residues. CDR3 residues: CASRLGLVTDTQYF. In DNA form, the CDR3 reads TGTGCCAGCAGATTGGGCCTAGTTACAGATACGCAGTATTTT.

This clonotype was counted only a few times. DNA for the CDR3: TGCGCCAGCAGCCCGGGACACGGGGGTGACTATGGCTACACCTTC. Translating gives CASSPGHGGDYGYTF. The gene calls are TRBV5-1 and TRBJ1-2, with D perhaps TRBD1 (6 bases). Germline CDR1 is SGHRS and CDR2 is YFSETQ. Between the trimmed V and J ends, which lost 4 bases and 3 bases, there was a span of 16 bases. This CDR3 region has 15 residues.

The table lists this clonotype with a few counts. A junction boundary mismatches the germline segment, possibly from a read error. This rearrangement joins TRBV10-1 to TRBJ2-5, with D hard to call. Germline V CDR1 and CDR2: WNHNN, SYGVQD (reference sequence). The CDR3 totals 13 residues. This chain's CDR3 is CASRESTEETQYF. The CDR3 bases are TGCGCCAGCAGGGAGTCCACAGAAGAGACCCAGTACTTC.

The sample holds a few counts of this clonotype. The chain carries TRBV13 and TRBJ1-1; D possibly corresponds to TRBD1 (6 bases). This CDR3 is built from 12 residues. V was shortened by 5 bases and J by 4 bases, with 8 bases between the two germline ends. Looked up from germline, CDR1 is PRHDT and CDR2 is FYEKMQ (reference sequence). The CDR3 DNA reads as TGTGCCAGCAGCCGGGGGGCCACTGAAGCTTTCTTT. Protein: CASSRGATEAFF.

This clonotype was seen a few times. V and J are TRBV3-1 and TRBJ1-1; D is ambiguous. Per the germline V gene, CDR1 is LGHDT and CDR2 is YNNKEL (reference sequence). V lost 1 base to trimming and J lost 10 bases, with 19 bases between them. CDR3 length: 15 amino acids. In nucleotides, the CDR3 is TGTGCCAGCAGCCAAGCTCATCAGGCCAGGTATTCAGCTTTCTTT. It specifies CASSQAHQARYSAFF.

This clonotype was found many times. The V gene is TRBV24-1, the J gene TRBJ2-3, with 7 bases fitting TRBD1. The CDR3 extends over 15 amino acids. Per the germline V gene, CDR1 is KGHDR and CDR2 is SFDVKD. V trimming: 6 bases; J trimming: 2 bases; junction bases outside the gene matches: 7. The CDR3 sequence: CATSPSGQNTDTQYF. The CDR3 DNA is TGTGCCACCAGTCCATCGGGACAGAACACAGATACGCAGTATTTT.

There are a few counts of this clonotype. The rearrangement joins TRBV20-1 to TRBJ1-4; 8 bases align to TRBD1. With V trimmed by 3 bases and J by 7 bases, 7 bases remained unmatched. CDR1 is DFQATT, CDR2 SNEGSKA, per germline (reference sequence). This CDR3 is built from 14 residues. The CDR3 sequence: CSASRGQESEKLFF. The DNA of the CDR3 is TGCAGTGCTAGTAGGGGACAGGAGAGTGAAAAACTGTTTTTT.

V and J are TRBV6-5 and TRBJ2-7; D is possibly TRBD1 (5 bases). This CDR3 region has 15 residues. Trimming shortened V by 1 base and J by 0 bases, and 10 bases separated the two germline ends. Germline CDR1 MNHEY, CDR2 SVGAGI. This chain's CDR3 is CASSYFRQSSYEQYF. As DNA, the CDR3 is TGTGCCAGCAGTTACTTCCGACAGAGCTCCTACGAGCAGTACTTC.